The subject of this entry is one T cell receptor (beta chain). Antigen unknown. The germline V gene has CDR1 SGHDN and CDR2 FVKESK. The V gene lost 1 base and the J gene lost 0 bases, with 7 bases spanning the gap. The CDR3 length is 14 residues. MiXCR, run by TCRdb on the RT-PCR reads, gives a single entry per CDR3 protein. The data hold more than 400,000 distinct CDR3 sequences, with around 9.9% observed a single time. The source of the sample is a study of response to subunit inactivated influenza vaccine. Study-wide points: Authors suggested seasonal influenza vaccinations each recruit few new T cells.

This clonotype originated in a man between 45 and 60 years old who received an inactivated influenza vaccine. Sequenced here: PBMCs from blood, sampled 40 to 50 days after vaccination. The V call is TRBV14, the J call TRBJ2-7; no reliable D call. CDR3 nucleotides: TGTGCCAGCAGCCAAGGAGACGTCTCCTACGAGCAGTACTTC. Residues: CASSQGDVSYEQYF.